This entry features one T cell receptor beta chain sequence. These data are taken from a study of a mutant IDH1 vaccine in newly diagnosed glioma. Study overall: Sex among treated patients split around 60% male, roughly 38% female; mean age was roughly 40 years.

There are 18 residues in the CDR3. Losses at the gene ends were 4 bases for V and 1 base for J; bases not matched to a gene: 12. Germline V gene data show CDR1 as SGHKS and CDR2 as YYEKEE (reference sequence). The protocol was immunoSEQ multiplex PCR, while the TCRdb copy is restricted to in-frame clones and leaves out a portion. The sample consists of about 46,000 clones, 65% to 80% of them appearing once. Regarding time point: baseline, week 1 (first vaccination visit). Stated treatment: pre-vaccination baseline after standard-of-care therapy. The receptor comes from a woman between 40 and 50 years old with glioma. Sample: PBMCs, taken from a glioma patient treated with radiotherapy, temozolomide or both. The chain links TRBV5-5 to TRBJ2-3, with 10 nucleotides matching TRBD2. The CDR3 protein is CASSGGPSGGRRTDTQYF. The CDR3 nucleotides read TGTGCCAGCAGCGGGGGGCCTAGCGGGGGTAGACGCACAGATACGCAGTATTTT.